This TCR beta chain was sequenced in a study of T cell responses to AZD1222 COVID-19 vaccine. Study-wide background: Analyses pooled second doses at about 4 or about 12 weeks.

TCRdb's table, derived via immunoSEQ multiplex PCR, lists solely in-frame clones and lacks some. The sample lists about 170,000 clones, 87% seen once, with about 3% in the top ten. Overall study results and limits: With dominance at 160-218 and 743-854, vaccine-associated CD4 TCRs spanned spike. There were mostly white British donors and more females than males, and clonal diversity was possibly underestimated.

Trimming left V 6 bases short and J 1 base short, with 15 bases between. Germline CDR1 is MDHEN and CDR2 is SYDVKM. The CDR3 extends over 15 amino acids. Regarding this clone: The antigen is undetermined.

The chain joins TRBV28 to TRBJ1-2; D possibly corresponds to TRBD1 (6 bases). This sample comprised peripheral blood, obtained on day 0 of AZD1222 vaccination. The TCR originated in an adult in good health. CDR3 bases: TGTGCCAGCAGACCACAGGGTTACTATAACTATGGCTACACCTTC. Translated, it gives CASRPQGYYNYGYTF.